Each of the 16 T cell receptor beta chains below was sequenced from the same sample in a study of blood T cell repertoires in COVID-19. Clones were read by immunoSEQ multiplex PCR, and TCRdb kept only the in-frame ones, dropping some. The data show some 510,000 clones, around 87% seen once. The sample consisted of PBMCs or T cells enriched from blood (not recorded which). These receptor sequences come from a woman aged 40 to 55 who had recovered from COVID-19.

In DNA form, the CDR3 reads TGTGCCAGCAGCTTACTTCCCCATCTAGGCCTCAATGAGCAGTTCTTC. Translated, it gives CASSLLPHLGLNEQFF. V gene TRBV7-9 combines with J gene TRBJ2-1, with D unclear. Germline lookup yields CDR1 SEHNR and CDR2 FQNEAQ (reference sequence). The ends were cut back, 2 bases at V and 6 bases at J, with 17 bases in the middle. This CDR3 contains 16 residues.

The chain carries TRBV5-6 and TRBJ1-2; tentative D call: TRBD1 (6 bases). The germline CDR1 and CDR2 sequences are SGHDT and YYEEEE. The CDR3 runs 12 residues. V lost 7 bases, J lost 6 bases, and 13 bases lay in between. CDR3 sequence reads: CASHEGDHGYTF. The CDR3, as DNA: TGTGCCAGCCACGAGGGGGATCATGGCTACACCTTC.

The chain employs TRBV12-3 or TRBV12-4 and TRBJ2-1; a possible D gene is TRBD2 (6 bases). This CDR3 has 13 residues. Trimming removed 1 base at V and 8 bases at J, with 9 bases between. In DNA, the CDR3 is TGTGCCAGCAGTTTAGTGTGGAGGGATGAGCAGTTCTTC. It specifies CASSLVWRDEQFF.

The J gene is TRBJ1-1, the V gene TRBV11-3; possible D gene TRBD1, 6 bases. Germline CDR1 SGHNT, CDR2 YENEEA. The V gene lost 3 bases and the J gene lost 4 bases, with 15 bases spanning the gap. The CDR3 has 15 amino acids. CDR3 nucleotides: TGTGCCAGCAGCTTGGCGGGGGGCAATAGCACTGAAGCTTTCTTT. It specifies CASSLAGGNSTEAFF.

This clone has just a few counts. The J gene is TRBJ2-5, the V gene TRBV7-2, with 10 bases aligning to TRBD2. CDR1 and CDR2 (germline): SGHTA, FQGNSA. J lost 1 base, V lost 4 bases, and 9 bases had no gene match. The length of the CDR3 is 17 residues. CDR3 sequence: CASSSLSSGGGQETQYF. The CDR3 DNA sequence: TGTGCCAGCAGCTCGCTTTCTAGCGGGGGAGGCCAAGAGACCCAGTACTTC.

This chain's CDR3 is CASSTRDTQYF. The DNA for the CDR3 is TGTGCCAGCAGTACGCGAGATACGCAGTATTTT. The chain joins TRBV6-2 or TRBV6-3 to TRBJ2-3; no clear D. The CDR3 consists of 11 residues. V was pared by 5 bases and J by 5 bases, with 5 bases between. Germline assignment: CDR1 MNHEY and CDR2 SVGEGT.

This chain connects TRBV12-3 or TRBV12-4 to TRBJ1-2; TRBD1 might be the D (6 bases). The CDR3 covers 13 residues. Trimming removed 4 bases from V and 6 bases from J, with 12 bases in between. The CDR3 DNA reads TGTGCCAGCAGTTCGGGCCCAGGGGATGGCTACACCTTC. Translated, it gives CASSSGPGDGYTF.

This clone has a single count. The chain recombines TRBV19 with TRBJ2-7; tentative D call: TRBD1 (6 bases). Per germline, CDR1 LNHDA and CDR2 SQIVND (reference sequence). The CDR3 is 14 amino acids. With 6 bases removed from V and 0 bases from J, the gap between germline ends came to 12 bases. The CDR3 region is CASRPGTFSYEQYF. For the CDR3, the DNA is TGTGCCAGTAGGCCCGGGACATTCTCCTACGAGCAGTACTTC.

The chain joins TRBV30 to TRBJ1-3, with D possibly matching TRBD1 (5 bases). Trimming shortened V by 0 bases and J by 0 bases, and 18 bases separated the two germline ends. This CDR3 has 18 amino acids. Germline-derived CDR1 and CDR2 are GTSNPN and SVGIG (reference sequence). CDR3 bases: TGTGCCTGGAGTGTAAAAGGGGCACGAATCAGCTCTGGAAACACCATATATTTT. Translating it yields CAWSVKGARISSGNTIYF.

This chain connects TRBV4-3 to TRBJ1-1, with D hard to call. Between the trimmed V and J ends, which lost 0 bases and 1 base, there was a span of 9 bases. CDR1 LGHNA and CDR2 YSLEER come from the germline V gene. The CDR3 extends over 15 amino acids. The CDR3 region has the DNA TGCGCCAGCAGCCAAGAATTCGCGGGGAACACTGAAGCTTTCTTT. Protein: CASSQEFAGNTEAFF.

The chain has TRBV28 and TRBJ2-3, with a possible D match to TRBD1 (6 bases). CDR1 MDHEN and CDR2 SYDVKM come from the germline V gene. This CDR3 is 14 amino acids long. In DNA, the CDR3 is TGTGCTAGCGAGGGACACGGTTACACAGATACGCAGTATTTT. Translated: CASEGHGYTDTQYF. Together with reference TRBV28 and TRBJ2-3, the CDR3 gives the full variable domain: DVKVTQSSRYLVKRTGEKVFLECVQDMDHENMFWYRQDPGLGLRLIYFSYDVKMKEKGDIPEGYSVSREKKERFSLILESASTNQTSMYLCASEGHGYTDTQYFGPGTRLTVL.

J is TRBJ1-4 and V is TRBV27; TRBD1 matches 7 bases. V gave up 1 base and J gave up 5 bases; unmatched junction bases: 4. This CDR3 contains 15 residues. CDR1 MNHEY and CDR2 SMNVEV come from the germline V gene (reference sequence). DNA for the CDR3: TGTGCCAGCAGTTTATGGGTAGGGGGCAATGAAAAACTGTTTTTT. This translates into CASSLWVGGNEKLFF.

The chain joins TRBV2 to TRBJ2-5; 7 bases line up with TRBD2. The V and J ends lost 9 bases and 2 bases, in that order; junction bases with no gene match: 6. Looked up from germline, CDR1 is SNHLY and CDR2 is FYNNEI. The CDR3 has 13 amino acids. This CDR3 reads CARGGDSQETQYF. In nucleotides, the CDR3 is TGTGCCAGGGGGGGGGATTCTCAAGAGACCCAGTACTTC.

This clone appeared once. J is TRBJ2-1 and V is TRBV19, with TRBD2 identical over 12 bases. The V gene end was trimmed by 3 bases and the J gene end by 7 bases; junction bases not matched to a gene: 10. Germline loops: CDR1 LNHDA, CDR2 SQIVND (reference sequence). The CDR3 covers 17 residues. The CDR3 DNA sequence: TGTGCCAGTAGTATCTCCAGGACTAGCGGGGATACAAATGAGCAGTTCTTC. Its protein product is CASSISRTSGDTNEQFF.

A single count supports this clone. This chain links TRBV5-1 with TRBJ1-2, with D possibly being TRBD1 (6 bases). Germline values: CDR1 SGHRS, CDR2 YFSETQ. The CDR3 spans 15 residues. The V gene lost 2 bases and the J gene lost 8 bases, with 19 bases spanning the gap. The CDR3 coding sequence is TGCGCCAGCAGCTTCGGGAACAGGGAATTGGGGGGCTACACCTTC. Its protein is CASSFGNRELGGYTF. Variable domain in full (rest from reference TRBV5-1 and TRBJ1-2): KAGVTQTPRYLIKTRGQQVTLSCSPISGHRSVSWYQQTPGQGLQFLFEYFSETQRNKGNFPGRFSGRQFSNSRSEMNVSTLELGDSALYLCASSFGNRELGGYTFGSGTRLTVV.

This chain connects TRBV5-4 to TRBJ1-2; D possibly corresponds to TRBD1 (6 bases). Deletions cut 2 bases from V and 6 bases from J, with 8 bases between. CDR1 SGHNT and CDR2 YYREEE come from the germline V gene (reference sequence). The CDR3 has 12 residues. CDR3 protein: CASSLQGNGYTF. The CDR3 DNA follows: TGTGCCAGCAGCTTACAGGGCAATGGCTACACCTTC.